The 10 T cell receptor beta chains listed next were all sequenced from one sample in a study of T cell responses to AZD1222 COVID-19 vaccine. Assay: immunoSEQ multiplex PCR; the TCRdb copy retains only in-frame clones and omits some. The data show roughly 120,000 clones, roughly 87% seen once. Specimen: peripheral blood, collected on day 0 of AZD1222 vaccination. Receptors originate from an adult in good health.

The chain couples TRBV5-5 to TRBJ2-7; D is unresolved. The ends were cut back, 5 bases at V and 1 base at J, with 10 bases in the middle. The CDR3 extends over 13 amino acids. Germline-derived CDR1 and CDR2 are SGHKS and YYEKEE (reference sequence). Written as DNA, the CDR3 is TGTGCCAGCAGGCCGGACGGGTCCTACGAGCAGTACTTC. This codes for CASRPDGSYEQYF.

The chain is built from TRBV7-9 and TRBJ2-1, with unresolved D. The CDR3 covers 12 residues. Germline CDR1 reads SEHNR; CDR2 reads FQNEAQ (reference sequence). The V and J ends lost 0 bases and 7 bases respectively, with 4 bases between them. The CDR3 DNA is TGTGCCAGCAGCTTAGCAGTTAATGAGCAGTTCTTC. Protein sequence: CASSLAVNEQFF.

The CDR3 loop is CASRFSGATNEKLFF. The CDR3 coding sequence is TGTGCCAGCAGATTTTCAGGGGCAACTAATGAAAAACTGTTTTTT. The rearrangement uses TRBV6-5 and TRBJ1-4, with D possibly matching TRBD1 (6 bases). V was shortened by 6 bases and J by 0 bases, with 11 bases between the two germline ends. CDR3 length equals 15 residues. Per the germline V gene, CDR1 is MNHEY and CDR2 is SVGAGI.

The chain joins TRBV5-1 to TRBJ1-4; tentatively, D is TRBD1 (5 bases). The ends were cut back, 3 bases at V and 1 base at J, with 13 bases in the middle. Per germline, CDR1 SGHRS and CDR2 YFSETQ. The CDR3 runs 16 residues. This CDR3 is CASSSGAGRTNEKLFF. The CDR3 DNA is TGCGCCAGCAGCTCCGGGGCCGGCCGAACTAATGAAAAACTGTTTTTT.

This rearrangement joins TRBV9 to TRBJ2-1; D remains unclear. V gave up 0 bases and J gave up 0 bases, with 7 bases separating them. This CDR3 is built from 15 residues. Germline CDR1 and CDR2: SGDLS and YYNGEE. As DNA, the CDR3 is TGTGCCAGCAGCGTAGCGGTGGGCTCCTACAATGAGCAGTTCTTC. Its translation: CASSVAVGSYNEQFF. The full variable domain, completed using reference TRBV9 and TRBJ2-1, is DSGVTQTPKHLITATGQRVTLRCSPRSGDLSVYWYQQSLDQGLQFLIQYYNGEERAKGNILERFSAQQFPDLHSELNLSSLELGDSALYFCASSVAVGSYNEQFFGPGTRLTVL.

The V call is TRBV12-5, the J call TRBJ2-7; 7 positions agree with TRBD1. Per the germline V gene, CDR1 is LGHNT and CDR2 is FRNRAP. The CDR3 totals 16 residues. With V trimmed by 5 bases and J by 4 bases, 14 bases remained unmatched. CDR3 protein: CASGPTGVVFNYEQYF. CDR3 nucleotides: TGTGCTAGTGGTCCTACAGGGGTGGTTTTCAATTACGAGCAGTACTTC.

V and J are TRBV5-1 and TRBJ2-7, with a tentative D call TRBD1 (7 bases). This CDR3 contains 14 residues. Germline values: CDR1 SGHRS, CDR2 YFSETQ. Trimming took 0 bases from V and 3 from J, leaving 10 bases between them. The CDR3 spells CASSLGRDSYEQYF. CDR3 DNA sequence: TGCGCCAGCAGCTTGGGGCGGGACAGCTACGAGCAGTACTTC.

This chain joins TRBV3-1 (or the pseudogene TRBV3-2) and TRBJ2-7, with D possibly matching TRBD2 (6 bases). Germline assignment: CDR1 LGHDT and CDR2 YNNKEL (reference sequence). The CDR3 sequence is 16 residues long. Trimming left V 1 base short and J 6 bases short, with 19 bases between. The CDR3, as DNA: TGTGCCAGCAGCCAAGGGACCGGGACTCCTTCCCCCGAGCAGTACTTC. Protein sequence: CASSQGTGTPSPEQYF.

The chain has TRBV10-3 and TRBJ2-1; TRBD2 agrees at 12 bases. The trim removed 4 bases at V and 4 bases at J, leaving 2 bases unmatched. CDR1 and CDR2 (germline): ENHRY, SYGVKD. The CDR3 is 15 residues long. The CDR3 DNA follows: TGTGCCATCAGTGTTCTAGCGGGAGGGTACAATGAGCAGTTCTTC. Translation: CAISVLAGGYNEQFF.

This chain connects TRBV5-4 to TRBJ2-1; D gene unclear. The germline V gene has CDR1 SGHNT and CDR2 YYREEE (reference sequence). Between the trimmed V and J ends, which lost 4 bases and 3 bases, there was a span of 5 bases. This CDR3 is 12 amino acids long. The CDR3 region is CASSRDYNEQFF. DNA of the CDR3: TGTGCCAGCAGCCGAGACTACAATGAGCAGTTCTTC.